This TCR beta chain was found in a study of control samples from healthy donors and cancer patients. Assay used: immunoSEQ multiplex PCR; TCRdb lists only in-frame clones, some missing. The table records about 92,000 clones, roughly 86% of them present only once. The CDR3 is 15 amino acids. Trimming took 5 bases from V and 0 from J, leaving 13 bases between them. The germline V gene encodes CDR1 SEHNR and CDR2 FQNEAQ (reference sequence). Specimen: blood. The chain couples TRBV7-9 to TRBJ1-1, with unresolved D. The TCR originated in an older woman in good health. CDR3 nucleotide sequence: TGTGCCAGCAGCCCAACCGGGATCCTGAACACTGAAGCTTTCTTT. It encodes CASSPTGILNTEAFF.